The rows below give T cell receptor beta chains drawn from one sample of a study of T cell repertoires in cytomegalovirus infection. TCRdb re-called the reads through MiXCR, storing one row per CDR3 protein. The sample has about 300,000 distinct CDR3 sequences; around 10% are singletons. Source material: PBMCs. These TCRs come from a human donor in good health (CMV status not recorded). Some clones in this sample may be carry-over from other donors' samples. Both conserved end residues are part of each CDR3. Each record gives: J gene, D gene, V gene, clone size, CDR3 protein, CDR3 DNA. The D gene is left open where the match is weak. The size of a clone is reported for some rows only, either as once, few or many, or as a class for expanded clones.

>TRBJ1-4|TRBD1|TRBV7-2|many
CASSPSGTVRFATNEKLFF
TGTGCCAGCAGCCCATCCGGGACAGTTAGATTTGCAACTAATGAAAAACTGTTTTTT
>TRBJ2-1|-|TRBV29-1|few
CSVEAQDQYNEQFF
TGCAGCGTTGAAGCGCAAGACCAGTACAATGAGCAGTTCTTC
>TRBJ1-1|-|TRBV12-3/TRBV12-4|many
CASSPGGLMNTEAFF
TGTGCCAGCAGCCCTGGCGGTTTAATGAACACTGAAGCTTTCTTT
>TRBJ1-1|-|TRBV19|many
CASRYRRNTEAFF
TGTGCCAGTAGATACCGCAGGAACACTGAAGCTTTCTTT
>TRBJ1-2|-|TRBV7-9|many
CASSDGAYGYTF
TGTGCCAGCAGTGACGGCGCCTATGGCTACACCTTC
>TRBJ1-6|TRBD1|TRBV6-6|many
CASSPWTGPNSPLHF
TGTGCCAGCAGTCCCTGGACAGGGCCTAATTCACCCCTCCACTTT
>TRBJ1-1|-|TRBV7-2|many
CASSLANRLGTEAFF
TGTGCCAGCAGCTTAGCGAACAGGTTGGGCACTGAAGCTTTCTTT
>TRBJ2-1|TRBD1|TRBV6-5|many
CASSSGTEFLKQFF
TGTGCCAGCAGTTCCGGGACAGAGTTTCTCAAGCAGTTCTTC
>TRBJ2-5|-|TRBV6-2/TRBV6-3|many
CASTADSPETQYF
TGTGCCAGCACCGCGGACAGTCCGGAGACCCAGTACTTC
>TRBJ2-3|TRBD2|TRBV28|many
CASRLGGATDTQYF
TGTGCCAGCAGACTCGGGGGGGCGACAGATACGCAGTATTTT
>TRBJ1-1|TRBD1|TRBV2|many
CASSESAGGNPEAFF
TGTGCCAGCAGTGAATCGGCAGGGGGCAATCCAGAAGCTTTCTTT
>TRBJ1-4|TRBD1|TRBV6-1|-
CASSGLTGVREKLFF
TGTGCCAGCAGCGGATTGACAGGGGTTCGGGAAAAACTGTTTTTT
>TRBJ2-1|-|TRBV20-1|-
CSARELNNEQFF
TGCAGTGCTAGAGAGCTAAACAATGAGCAGTTCTTC
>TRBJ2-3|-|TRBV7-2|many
CASSSIGGASTDTQYF
TGTGCCAGCAGCTCCATCGGCGGGGCCTCCACAGATACGCAGTATTTT
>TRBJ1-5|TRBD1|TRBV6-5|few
CASSLGQSRPQHF
TGTGCCAGCAGCCTGGGACAGTCGAGGCCCCAGCATTTT
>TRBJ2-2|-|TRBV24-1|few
CATNQGNTGELFF
TGTGCCACCAACCAGGGAAACACCGGGGAGCTGTTTTTT